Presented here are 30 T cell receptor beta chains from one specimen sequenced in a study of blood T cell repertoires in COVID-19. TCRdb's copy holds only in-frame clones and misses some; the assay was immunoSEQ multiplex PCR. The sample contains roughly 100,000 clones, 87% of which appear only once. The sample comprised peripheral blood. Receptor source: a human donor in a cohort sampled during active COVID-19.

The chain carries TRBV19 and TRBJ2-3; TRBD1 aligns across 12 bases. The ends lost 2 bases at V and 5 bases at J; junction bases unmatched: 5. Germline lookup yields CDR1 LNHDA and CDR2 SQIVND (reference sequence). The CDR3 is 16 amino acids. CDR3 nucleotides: TGTGCCAGTAGTATACTGGGACAGGGGGCCGGAGATACGCAGTATTTT. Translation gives CASSILGQGAGDTQYF.

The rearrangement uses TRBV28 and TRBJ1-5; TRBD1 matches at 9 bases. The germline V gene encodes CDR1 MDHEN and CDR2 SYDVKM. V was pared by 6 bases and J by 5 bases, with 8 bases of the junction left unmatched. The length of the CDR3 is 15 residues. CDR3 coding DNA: TGTGCCAGCAGCTCCGGACAGGGGAAACATCAGCCCCAGCATTTT. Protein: CASSSGQGKHQPQHF.

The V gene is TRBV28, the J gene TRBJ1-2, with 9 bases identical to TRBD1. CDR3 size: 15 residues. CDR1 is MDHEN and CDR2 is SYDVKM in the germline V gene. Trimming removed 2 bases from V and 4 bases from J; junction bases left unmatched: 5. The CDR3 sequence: CASSLMGTGSYGYTF. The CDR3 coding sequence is TGTGCCAGCAGTTTAATGGGGACAGGGTCCTATGGCTACACCTTC.

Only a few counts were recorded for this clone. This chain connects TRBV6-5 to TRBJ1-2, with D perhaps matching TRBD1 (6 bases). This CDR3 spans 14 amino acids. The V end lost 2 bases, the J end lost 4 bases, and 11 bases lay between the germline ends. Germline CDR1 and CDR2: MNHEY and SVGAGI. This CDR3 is CASSYGGQPYGYTF. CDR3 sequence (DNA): TGTGCCAGCAGTTACGGTGGACAGCCCTATGGCTACACCTTC.

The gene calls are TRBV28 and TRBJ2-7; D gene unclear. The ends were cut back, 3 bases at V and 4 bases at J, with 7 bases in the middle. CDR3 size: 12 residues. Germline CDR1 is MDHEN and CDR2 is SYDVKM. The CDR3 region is CASSFSVYEQYF. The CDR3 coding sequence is TGTGCCAGCAGTTTTTCCGTGTACGAGCAGTACTTC. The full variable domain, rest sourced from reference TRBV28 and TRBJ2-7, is DVKVTQSSRYLVKRTGEKVFLECVQDMDHENMFWYRQDPGLGLRLIYFSYDVKMKEKGDIPEGYSVSREKKERFSLILESASTNQTSMYLCASSFSVYEQYFGPGTRLTVT.

The CDR3 DNA reads as TGCGCCAGCAGCTTGATGGGGCTAGAGGAGACCCAGTACTTC. Translated: CASSLMGLEETQYF. The chain employs TRBV5-1 and TRBJ2-5; perhaps TRBD1 as D (5 bases). CDR3 length: 14 amino acids. With 1 base removed from V and 5 bases from J, the gap between germline ends came to 12 bases. Germline CDR1 is SGHRS and CDR2 is YFSETQ.

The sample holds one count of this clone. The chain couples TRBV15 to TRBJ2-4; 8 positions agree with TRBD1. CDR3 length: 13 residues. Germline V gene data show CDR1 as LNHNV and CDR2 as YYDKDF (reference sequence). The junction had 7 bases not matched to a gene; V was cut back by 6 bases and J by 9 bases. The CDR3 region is CATREITGGIQYF. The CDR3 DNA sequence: TGTGCCACCAGAGAAATCACAGGGGGCATTCAGTACTTC.

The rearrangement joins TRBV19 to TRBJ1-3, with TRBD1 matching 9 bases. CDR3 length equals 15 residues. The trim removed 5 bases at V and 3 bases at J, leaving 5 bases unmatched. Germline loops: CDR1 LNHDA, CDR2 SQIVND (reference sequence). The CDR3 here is CASSAGQGLGNTIYF. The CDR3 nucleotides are TGTGCCAGTAGTGCCGGACAGGGGCTTGGAAACACCATATATTTT.

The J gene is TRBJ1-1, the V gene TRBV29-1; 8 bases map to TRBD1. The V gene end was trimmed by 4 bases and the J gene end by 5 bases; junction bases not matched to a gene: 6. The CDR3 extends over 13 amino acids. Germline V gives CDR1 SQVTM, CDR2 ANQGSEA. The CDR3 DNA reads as TGCAGCGTTGCTCAGGGGGCAGAAACTGAAGCTTTCTTT. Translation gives CSVAQGAETEAFF. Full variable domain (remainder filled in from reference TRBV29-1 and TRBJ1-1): SAVISQKPSRDICQRGTSLTIQCQVDSQVTMMFWYRQQPGQSLTLIATANQGSEATYESGFVIDKFPISRPNLTFSTLTVSNMSPEDSSIYLCSVAQGAETEAFFGQGTRLTVV.

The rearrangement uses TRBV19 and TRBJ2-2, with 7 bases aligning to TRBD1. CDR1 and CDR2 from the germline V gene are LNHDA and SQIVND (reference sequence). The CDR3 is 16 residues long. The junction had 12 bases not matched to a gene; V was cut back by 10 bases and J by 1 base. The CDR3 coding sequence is TGTGCCATGGCCCCGAGTGGGACAGAGAACACCGGGGAGCTGTTTTTT. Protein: CAMAPSGTENTGELFF.

The DNA of the CDR3 is TGTGCCACCAATCCAGGCGGGGAGGCCTACGAGCAGTACTTC. Its protein product is CATNPGGEAYEQYF. This chain joins TRBV24-1 and TRBJ2-7; a weak D match, TRBD2 (6 bases). V was cut by 8 bases and J by 2 bases, with 15 bases left in between. The CDR3 loop spans 14 amino acids. Germline V gene sequence: CDR1 KGHDR, CDR2 SFDVKD.

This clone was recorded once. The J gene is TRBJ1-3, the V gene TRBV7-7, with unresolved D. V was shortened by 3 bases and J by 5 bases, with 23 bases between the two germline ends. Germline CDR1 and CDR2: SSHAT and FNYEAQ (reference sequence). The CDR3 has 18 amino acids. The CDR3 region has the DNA TGTGCCAGCAGCTTGGAGCCCCCTCTCCGTGGCCTACGAAACACCATATATTTT. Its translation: CASSLEPPLRGLRNTIYF.

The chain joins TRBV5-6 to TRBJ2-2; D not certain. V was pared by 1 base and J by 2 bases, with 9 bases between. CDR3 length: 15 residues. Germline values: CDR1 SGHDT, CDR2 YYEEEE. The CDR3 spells CASSLLSHNTGELFF. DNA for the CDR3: TGTGCCAGCAGCTTGCTCAGTCATAACACCGGGGAGCTGTTTTTT.

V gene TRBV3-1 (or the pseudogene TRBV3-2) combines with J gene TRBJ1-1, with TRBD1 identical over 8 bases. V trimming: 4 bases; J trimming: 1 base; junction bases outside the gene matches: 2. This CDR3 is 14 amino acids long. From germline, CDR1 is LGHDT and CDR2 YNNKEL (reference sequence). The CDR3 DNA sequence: TGTGCCAGCAGCCGAGGACAGGGGAACACTGAAGCTTTCTTT. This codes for CASSRGQGNTEAFF.

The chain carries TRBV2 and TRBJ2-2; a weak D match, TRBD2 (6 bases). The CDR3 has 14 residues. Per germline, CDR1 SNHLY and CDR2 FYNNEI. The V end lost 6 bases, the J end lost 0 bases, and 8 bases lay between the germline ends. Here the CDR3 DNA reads TGTGCCAGCAGGCGGGAATCGAACACCGGGGAGCTGTTTTTT. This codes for CASRRESNTGELFF.

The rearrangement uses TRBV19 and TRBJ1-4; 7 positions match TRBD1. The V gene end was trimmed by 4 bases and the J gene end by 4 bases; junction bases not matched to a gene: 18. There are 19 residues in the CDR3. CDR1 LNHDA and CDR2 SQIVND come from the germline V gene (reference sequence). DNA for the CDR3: TGTGCCAGTAGTACGAGGTTCACAGCACCGGGACAGAGTAATGAAAAACTGTTTTTT. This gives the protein CASSTRFTAPGQSNEKLFF.

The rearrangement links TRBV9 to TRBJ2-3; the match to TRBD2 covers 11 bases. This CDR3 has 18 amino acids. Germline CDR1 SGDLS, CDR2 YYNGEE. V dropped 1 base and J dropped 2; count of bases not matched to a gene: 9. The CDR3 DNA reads TGTGCCAGCAGCGTACGGGGGACTAGCGGAGCGTACACAGATACGCAGTATTTT. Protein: CASSVRGTSGAYTDTQYF.

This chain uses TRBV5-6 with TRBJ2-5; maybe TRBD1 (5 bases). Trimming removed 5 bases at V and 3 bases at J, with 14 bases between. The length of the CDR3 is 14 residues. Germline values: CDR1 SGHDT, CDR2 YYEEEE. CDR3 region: CASSPIDREETQYF. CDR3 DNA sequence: TGTGCCAGCAGTCCAATAGACAGAGAAGAGACCCAGTACTTC.

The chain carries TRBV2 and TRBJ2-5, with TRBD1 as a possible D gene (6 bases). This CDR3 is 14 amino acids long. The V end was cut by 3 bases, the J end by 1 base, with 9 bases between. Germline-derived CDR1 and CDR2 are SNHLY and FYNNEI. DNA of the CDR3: TGTGCCAGCAGTGACAGGGGCGGCCAAGAGACCCAGTACTTC. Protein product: CASSDRGGQETQYF. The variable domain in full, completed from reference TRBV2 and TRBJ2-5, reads EPEVTQTPSHQVTQMGQEVILRCVPISNHLYFYWYRQILGQKVEFLVSFYNNEISEKSEIFDDQFSVERPDGSNFTLKIRSTKLEDSAMYFCASSDRGGQETQYFGPGTRLLVL.

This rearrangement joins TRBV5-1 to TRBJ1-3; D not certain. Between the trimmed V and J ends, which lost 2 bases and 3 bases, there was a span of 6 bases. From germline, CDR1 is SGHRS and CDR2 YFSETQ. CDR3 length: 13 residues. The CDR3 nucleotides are TGCGCCAGCAGCTTCGGGAGTGGAAACACCATATATTTT. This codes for CASSFGSGNTIYF.

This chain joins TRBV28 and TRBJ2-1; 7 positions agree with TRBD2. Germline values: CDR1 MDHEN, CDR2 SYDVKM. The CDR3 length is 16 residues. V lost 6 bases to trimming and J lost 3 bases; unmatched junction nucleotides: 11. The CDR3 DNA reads TGTGCCAGCAGCGCCATTGGGGCGGGAGACTACAATGAGCAGTTCTTC. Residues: CASSAIGAGDYNEQFF.

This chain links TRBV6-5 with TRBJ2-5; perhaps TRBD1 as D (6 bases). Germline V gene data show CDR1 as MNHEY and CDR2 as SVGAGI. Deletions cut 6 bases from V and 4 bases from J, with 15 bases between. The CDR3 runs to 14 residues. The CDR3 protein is CASRATGLGETQYF. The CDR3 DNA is TGTGCCAGCAGGGCTACAGGGCTGGGAGAGACCCAGTACTTC.

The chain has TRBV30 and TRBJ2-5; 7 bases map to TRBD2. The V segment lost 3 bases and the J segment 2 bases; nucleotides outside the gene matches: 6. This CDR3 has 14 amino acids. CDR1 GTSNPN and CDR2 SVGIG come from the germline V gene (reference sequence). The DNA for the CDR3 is TGTGCCTGGAGGACCGGACTAGTTCAAGAGACCCAGTACTTC. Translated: CAWRTGLVQETQYF.

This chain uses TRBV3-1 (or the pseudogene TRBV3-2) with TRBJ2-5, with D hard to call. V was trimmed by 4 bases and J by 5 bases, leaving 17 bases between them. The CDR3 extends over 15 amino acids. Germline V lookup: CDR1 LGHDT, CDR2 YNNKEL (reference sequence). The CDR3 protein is CASSRMPLALETQYF. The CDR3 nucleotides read TGTGCCAGCAGCCGTATGCCCTTAGCTTTGGAGACCCAGTACTTC.

CDR3 in amino acids: CASSTVNTEAFF. The CDR3 nucleotides read TGTGCCAGTTCCACAGTGAACACTGAAGCTTTCTTT. V and J are TRBV19 and TRBJ1-1, with D hard to call. There are 12 residues in the CDR3. Per the germline V gene, CDR1 is LNHDA and CDR2 is SQIVND (reference sequence). Trimming pared 8 bases from V and 0 bases from J, leaving 7 bases between.

This chain's CDR3 is CASSFGQGRYGYTF. In DNA, the CDR3 is TGTGCCAGCAGCTTTGGACAGGGACGCTATGGCTACACCTTC. J is TRBJ1-2 and V is TRBV5-4, with 8 bases matching TRBD1. The germline V gene encodes CDR1 SGHNT and CDR2 YYREEE (reference sequence). The CDR3 loop spans 14 amino acids. Trimming removed 2 bases from V and 4 bases from J; junction bases left unmatched: 4.

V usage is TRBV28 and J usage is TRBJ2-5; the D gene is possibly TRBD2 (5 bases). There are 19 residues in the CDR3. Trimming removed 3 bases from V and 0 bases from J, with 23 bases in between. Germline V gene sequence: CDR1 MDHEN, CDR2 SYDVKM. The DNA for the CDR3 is TGTGCCAGCAGTTTTGATCTAAACCTAGACTACCATAACCAAGAGACCCAGTACTTC. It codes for CASSFDLNLDYHNQETQYF.

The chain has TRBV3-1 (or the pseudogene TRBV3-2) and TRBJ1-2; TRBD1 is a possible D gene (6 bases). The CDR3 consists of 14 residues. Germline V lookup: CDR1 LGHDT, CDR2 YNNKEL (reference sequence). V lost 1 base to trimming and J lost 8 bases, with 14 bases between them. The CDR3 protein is CASSQVGGPRGYTF. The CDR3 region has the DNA TGTGCCAGCAGCCAAGTGGGGGGGCCTAGGGGCTACACCTTC.

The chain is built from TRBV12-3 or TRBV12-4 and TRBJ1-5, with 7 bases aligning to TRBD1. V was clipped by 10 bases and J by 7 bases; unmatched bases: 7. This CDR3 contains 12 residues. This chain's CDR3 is CATASGGQPQHF. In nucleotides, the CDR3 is TGTGCCACCGCTTCAGGGGGACAGCCCCAGCATTTT.

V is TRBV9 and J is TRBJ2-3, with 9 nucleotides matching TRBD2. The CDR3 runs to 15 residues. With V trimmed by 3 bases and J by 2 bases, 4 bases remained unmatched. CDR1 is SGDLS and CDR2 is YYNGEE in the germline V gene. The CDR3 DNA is TGTGCCAGCAGCGGGTTAGCGGGGGCCACAGATACGCAGTATTTT. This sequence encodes CASSGLAGATDTQYF. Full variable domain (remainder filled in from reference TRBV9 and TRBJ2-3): DSGVTQTPKHLITATGQRVTLRCSPRSGDLSVYWYQQSLDQGLQFLIQYYNGEERAKGNILERFSAQQFPDLHSELNLSSLELGDSALYFCASSGLAGATDTQYFGPGTRLTVL.